The subject of this entry is one T cell receptor beta chain. No antigen is known for it. The library was built from about 370 ng RNA with molecular barcoded adaptors for alpha/delta and beta/gamma chains. TCRdb analysed the reads with MiXCR anew, one entry per CDR3 protein. The sample consists of 50,000 or so distinct CDR3 sequences, about 19% of them appearing once. Sampling of bone marrow took place during active disease in every patient. The data stem from a study of read filtering for tumor transcriptome and immune sequencing. Study details: About 8 patients were R-ISS I, 16 were R-ISS II, six or seven were R-ISS III. After DNase treatment, RNA was made into whole-transcriptome libraries.

General observations from the study: Dropping single-read clonotypes raised IR-seq and RNA-seq shared-clonotype correlation.

The receptor was derived from a donor aged 40 or older with multiple myeloma. Sample: a population of CD138-negative cells sorted from bone marrow.

As DNA, the CDR3 is TGCGCCAGCAGCTTGGAGGCGGGAAGCAATGAGCAGTTCTTC. The encoded protein is CASSLEAGSNEQFF. The V and J genes are TRBV5-1 and TRBJ2-1; D is possibly TRBD2 (6 bases). The CDR3 consists of 14 residues. Germline-derived CDR1 and CDR2 are SGHRS and YFSETQ. Trimming left V 0 bases short and J 6 bases short, with 10 bases between.